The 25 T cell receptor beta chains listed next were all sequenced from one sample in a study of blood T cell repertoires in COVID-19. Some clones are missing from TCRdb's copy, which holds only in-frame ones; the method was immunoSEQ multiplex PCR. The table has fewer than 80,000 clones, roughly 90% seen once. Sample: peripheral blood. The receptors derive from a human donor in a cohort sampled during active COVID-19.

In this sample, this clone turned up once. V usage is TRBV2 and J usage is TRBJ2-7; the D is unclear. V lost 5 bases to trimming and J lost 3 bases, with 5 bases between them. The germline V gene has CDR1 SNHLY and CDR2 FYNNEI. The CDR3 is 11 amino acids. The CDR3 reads CASSLNYEQYF. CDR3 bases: TGTGCCAGCAGTCTTAACTACGAGCAGTACTTC. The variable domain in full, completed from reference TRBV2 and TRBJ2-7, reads EPEVTQTPSHQVTQMGQEVILRCVPISNHLYFYWYRQILGQKVEFLVSFYNNEISEKSEIFDDQFSVERPDGSNFTLKIRSTKLEDSAMYFCASSLNYEQYFGPGTRLTVT.

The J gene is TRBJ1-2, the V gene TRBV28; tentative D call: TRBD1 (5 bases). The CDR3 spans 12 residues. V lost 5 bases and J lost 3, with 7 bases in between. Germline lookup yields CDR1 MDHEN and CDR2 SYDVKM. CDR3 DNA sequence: TGTGCCAGCAGTCAAGGGGACTATGGCTACACCTTC. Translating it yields CASSQGDYGYTF.

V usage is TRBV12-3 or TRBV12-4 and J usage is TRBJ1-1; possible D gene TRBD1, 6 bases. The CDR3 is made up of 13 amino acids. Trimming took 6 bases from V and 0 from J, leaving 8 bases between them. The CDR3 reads CASSRQVNTEAFF. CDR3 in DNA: TGTGCCAGCAGCCGACAGGTGAACACTGAAGCTTTCTTT.

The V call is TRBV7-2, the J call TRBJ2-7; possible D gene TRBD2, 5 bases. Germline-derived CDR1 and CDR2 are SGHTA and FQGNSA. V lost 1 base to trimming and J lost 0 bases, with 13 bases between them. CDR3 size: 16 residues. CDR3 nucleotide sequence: TGTGCCAGCAGCTTAGGCCCGGAGCGGAGCTCCTACGAGCAGTACTTC. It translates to CASSLGPERSSYEQYF.

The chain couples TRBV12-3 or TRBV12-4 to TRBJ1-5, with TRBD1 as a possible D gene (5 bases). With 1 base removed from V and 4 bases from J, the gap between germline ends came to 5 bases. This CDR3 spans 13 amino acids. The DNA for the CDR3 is TGTGCCAGCAGTTTAGACAGGAATCAGCCCCAGCATTTT. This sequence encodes CASSLDRNQPQHF.

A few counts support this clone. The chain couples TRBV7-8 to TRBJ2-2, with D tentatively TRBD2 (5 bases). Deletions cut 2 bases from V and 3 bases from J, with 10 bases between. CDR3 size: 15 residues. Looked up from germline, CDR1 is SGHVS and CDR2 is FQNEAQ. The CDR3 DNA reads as TGTGCCAGCAGCTTACGTGAGAGGGACACCGGGGAGCTGTTTTTT. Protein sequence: CASSLRERDTGELFF. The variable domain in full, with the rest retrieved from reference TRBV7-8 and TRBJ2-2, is GAGVSQSPRYKVAKRGQDVALRCDPISGHVSLFWYQQALGQGPEFLTYFQNEAQLDKSGLPSDRFFAERPEGSVSTLKIQRTQQEDSAVYLCASSLRERDTGELFFGEGSRLTVL.

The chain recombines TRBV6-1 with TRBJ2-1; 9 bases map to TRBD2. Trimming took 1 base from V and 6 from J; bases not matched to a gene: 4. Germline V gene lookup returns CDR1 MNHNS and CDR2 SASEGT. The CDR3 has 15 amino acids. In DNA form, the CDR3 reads TGTGCCAGCAGTGAAGGACTAGCGGAGTTCAATGAGCAGTTCTTC. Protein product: CASSEGLAEFNEQFF.

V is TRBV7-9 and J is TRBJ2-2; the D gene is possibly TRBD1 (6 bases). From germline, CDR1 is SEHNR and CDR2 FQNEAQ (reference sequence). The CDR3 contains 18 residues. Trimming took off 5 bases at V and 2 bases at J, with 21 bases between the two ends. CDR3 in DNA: TGTGCCAGCAGCACCACGGCCCTTCGACAGGTTAACACCGGGGAGCTGTTTTTT. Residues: CASSTTALRQVNTGELFF. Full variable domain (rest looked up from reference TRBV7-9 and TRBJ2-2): DTGVSQNPRHKITKRGQNVTFRCDPISEHNRLYWYRQTLGQGPEFLTYFQNEAQLEKSRLLSDRFSAERPKGSFSTLEIQRTEQGDSAMYLCASSTTALRQVNTGELFFGEGSRLTVL.

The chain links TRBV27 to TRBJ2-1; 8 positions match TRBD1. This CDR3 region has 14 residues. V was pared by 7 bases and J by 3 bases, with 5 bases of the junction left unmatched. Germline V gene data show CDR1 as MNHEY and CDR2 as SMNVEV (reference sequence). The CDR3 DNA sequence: TGTGCCAGCATAGGACAGGGACTCTACAATGAGCAGTTCTTC. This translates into CASIGQGLYNEQFF.

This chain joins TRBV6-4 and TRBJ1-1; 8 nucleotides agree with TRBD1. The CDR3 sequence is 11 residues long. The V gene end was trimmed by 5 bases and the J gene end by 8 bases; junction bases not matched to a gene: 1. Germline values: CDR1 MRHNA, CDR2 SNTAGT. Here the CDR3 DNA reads TGTGCCAGCAGTAACAGGGGGGAAGCTTTCTTT. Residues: CASSNRGEAFF.

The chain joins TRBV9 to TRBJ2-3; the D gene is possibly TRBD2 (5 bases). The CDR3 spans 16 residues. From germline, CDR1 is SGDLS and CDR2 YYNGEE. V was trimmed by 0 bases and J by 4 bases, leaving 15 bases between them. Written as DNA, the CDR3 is TGTGCCAGCAGCGTAGATCCAGCAACCGGGGCAGATACGCAGTATTTT. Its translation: CASSVDPATGADTQYF.

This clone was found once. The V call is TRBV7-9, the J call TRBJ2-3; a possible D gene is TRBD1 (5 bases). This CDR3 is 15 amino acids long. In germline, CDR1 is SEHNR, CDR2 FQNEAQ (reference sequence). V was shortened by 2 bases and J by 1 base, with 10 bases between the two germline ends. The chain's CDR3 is CASSLRRVGTDTQYF. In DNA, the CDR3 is TGTGCCAGCAGCTTACGCAGGGTTGGCACAGATACGCAGTATTTT.

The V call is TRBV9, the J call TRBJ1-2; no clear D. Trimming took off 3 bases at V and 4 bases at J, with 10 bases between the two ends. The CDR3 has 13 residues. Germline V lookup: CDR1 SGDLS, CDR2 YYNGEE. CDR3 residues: CASSAPGIYGYTF. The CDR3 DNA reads TGTGCCAGCAGCGCCCCCGGGATCTATGGCTACACCTTC.

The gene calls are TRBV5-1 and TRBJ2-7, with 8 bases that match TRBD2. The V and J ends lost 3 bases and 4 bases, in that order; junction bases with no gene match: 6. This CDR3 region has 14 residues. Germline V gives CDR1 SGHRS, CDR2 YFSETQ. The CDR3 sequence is CASSSSGTRYEQYF. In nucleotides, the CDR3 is TGCGCCAGCAGCTCCTCCGGGACTAGGTACGAGCAGTACTTC. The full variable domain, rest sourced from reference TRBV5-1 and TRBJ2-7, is KAGVTQTPRYLIKTRGQQVTLSCSPISGHRSVSWYQQTPGQGLQFLFEYFSETQRNKGNFPGRFSGRQFSNSRSEMNVSTLELGDSALYLCASSSSGTRYEQYFGPGTRLTVT.

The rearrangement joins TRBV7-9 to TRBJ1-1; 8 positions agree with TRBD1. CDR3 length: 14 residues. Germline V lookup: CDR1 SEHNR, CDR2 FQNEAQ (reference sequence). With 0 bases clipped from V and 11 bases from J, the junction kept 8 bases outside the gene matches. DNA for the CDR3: TGTGCCAGCAGCTTAGCGAAGGAGACAGGGGAGGCTTTCTTT. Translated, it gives CASSLAKETGEAFF.

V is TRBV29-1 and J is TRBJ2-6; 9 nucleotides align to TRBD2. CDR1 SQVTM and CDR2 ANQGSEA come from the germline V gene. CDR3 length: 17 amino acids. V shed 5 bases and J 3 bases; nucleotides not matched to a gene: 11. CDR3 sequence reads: CSVLYAGGGGGANVLTF. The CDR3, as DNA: TGCAGCGTTTTGTATGCGGGAGGGGGCGGTGGGGCCAACGTCCTGACTTTC.

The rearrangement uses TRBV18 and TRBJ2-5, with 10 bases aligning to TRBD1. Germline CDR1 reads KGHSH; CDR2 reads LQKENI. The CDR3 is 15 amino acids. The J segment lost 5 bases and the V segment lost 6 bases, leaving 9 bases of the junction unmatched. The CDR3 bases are TGTGCCAGCTCGCCCCGGACAGGGGGAGGGGAGACCCAGTACTTC. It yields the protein CASSPRTGGGETQYF. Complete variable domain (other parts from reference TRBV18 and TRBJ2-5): NAGVMQNPRHLVRRRGQEARLRCSPMKGHSHVYWYRQLPEEGLKFMVYLQKENIIDESGMPKERFSAEFPKEGPSILRIQQVVRGDSAAYFCASSPRTGGGETQYFGPGTRLLVL.

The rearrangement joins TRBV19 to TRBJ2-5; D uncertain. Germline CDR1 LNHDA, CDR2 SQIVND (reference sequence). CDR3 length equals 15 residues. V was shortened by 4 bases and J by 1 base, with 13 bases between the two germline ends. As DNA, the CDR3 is TGTGCCAGTAGTAGATGGCCCGTAAGCCAAGAGACCCAGTACTTC. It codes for CASSRWPVSQETQYF.

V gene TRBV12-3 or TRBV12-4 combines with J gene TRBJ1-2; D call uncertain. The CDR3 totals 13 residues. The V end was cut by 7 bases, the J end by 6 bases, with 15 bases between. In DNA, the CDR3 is TGTGCCAGCACCGTACGGGGATCCGATGGCTACACCTTC. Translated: CASTVRGSDGYTF.

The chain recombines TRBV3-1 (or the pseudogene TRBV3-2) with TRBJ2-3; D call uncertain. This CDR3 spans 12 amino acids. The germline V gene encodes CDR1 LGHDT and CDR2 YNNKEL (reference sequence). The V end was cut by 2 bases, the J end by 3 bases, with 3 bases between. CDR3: CASSQQTDTQYF. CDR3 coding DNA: TGTGCCAGCAGCCAACAAACAGATACGCAGTATTTT.

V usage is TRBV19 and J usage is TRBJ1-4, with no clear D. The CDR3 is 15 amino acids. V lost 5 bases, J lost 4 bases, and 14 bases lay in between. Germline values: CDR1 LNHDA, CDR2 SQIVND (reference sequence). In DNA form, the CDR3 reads TGTGCCAGTAGTCCGCGACAAGTCAATAATGAAAAACTGTTTTTT. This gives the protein CASSPRQVNNEKLFF.

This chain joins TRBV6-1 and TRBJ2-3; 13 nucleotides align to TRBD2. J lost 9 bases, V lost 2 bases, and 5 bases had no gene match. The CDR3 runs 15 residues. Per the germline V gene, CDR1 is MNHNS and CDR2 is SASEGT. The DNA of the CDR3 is TGTGCCAGCAGTGAATGGACTAGCGGGGGTGGAACGCAGTATTTT. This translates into CASSEWTSGGGTQYF.

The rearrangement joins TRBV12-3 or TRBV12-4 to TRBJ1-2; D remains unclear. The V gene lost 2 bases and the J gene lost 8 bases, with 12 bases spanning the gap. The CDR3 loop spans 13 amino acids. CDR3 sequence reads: CASSLPLPRGYTF. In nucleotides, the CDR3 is TGTGCCAGCAGTTTACCCTTACCCCGGGGCTACACCTTC.

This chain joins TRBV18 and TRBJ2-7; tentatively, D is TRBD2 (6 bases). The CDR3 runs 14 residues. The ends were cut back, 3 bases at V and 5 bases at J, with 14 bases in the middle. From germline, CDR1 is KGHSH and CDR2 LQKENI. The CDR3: CASSPVEGRHEQYF. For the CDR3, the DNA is TGTGCCAGCTCACCGGTGGAGGGTCGGCACGAGCAGTACTTC.

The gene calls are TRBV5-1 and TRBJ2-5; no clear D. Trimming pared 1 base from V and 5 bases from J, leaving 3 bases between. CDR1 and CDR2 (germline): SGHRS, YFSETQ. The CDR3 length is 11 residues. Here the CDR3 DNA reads TGCGCCAGCAGCTTGAGCGAGACCCAGTACTTC. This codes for CASSLSETQYF.